What follows are 24 T cell receptor beta chains derived from one specimen sequenced in a study of blood T cells in healthy people across ages. Primed by a sample-barcoded 5' primer and a J-beta primer mix, a second PCR proceeded for roughly 6 to 12 cycles. TCRdb re-called the 5' RACE reads through MiXCR, storing one row per CDR3 protein. The table includes around 650,000 distinct CDR3 sequences, roughly 41% detected once. Sequences were obtained from blood. The receptor source for this set is a man at least 80 years old in good health.

This sequence joins TRBV7-9 and TRBJ2-3; a possible D gene is TRBD2 (5 bases). V was shortened by 6 bases and J by 3 bases, with 19 bases between the two germline ends. CDR1 is SEHNR and CDR2 is FQNEAQ in the germline V gene (reference sequence). The CDR3 is made up of 16 amino acids. In nucleotides, the CDR3 is TGTGCCAGCAGTTGGAGCGCTACTAGAGAAACAGATACGCAGTATTTT. Translated: CASSWSATRETDTQYF. The full variable domain, rest sourced from reference TRBV7-9 and TRBJ2-3, is DTGVSQNPRHKITKRGQNVTFRCDPISEHNRLYWYRQTLGQGPEFLTYFQNEAQLEKSRLLSDRFSAERPKGSFSTLEIQRTEQGDSAMYLCASSWSATRETDTQYFGPGTRLTVL.

This clonotype has only one observation. A much more abundant neighbour one base away suggests this may be a read error. The DNA for the CDR3 is TGTGCCAGCAGTTTCAAGGGGACAGGGTTCGAGCAGTACTTC. Amino acids: CASSFKGTGFEQYF. The chain has TRBV28 and TRBJ2-7; 9 bases line up with TRBD1. The CDR3 consists of 14 residues. The germline gives CDR1 MDHEN, CDR2 SYDVKM. Trimming at V came to 3 bases and at J to 6 bases, leaving 6 bases not matched to a gene. The whole variable domain, remainder taken from reference TRBV28 and TRBJ2-7, is DVKVTQSSRYLVKRTGEKVFLECVQDMDHENMFWYRQDPGLGLRLIYFSYDVKMKEKGDIPEGYSVSREKKERFSLILESASTNQTSMYLCASSFKGTGFEQYFGPGTRLTVT.

This clonotype was counted a few times. V and J are TRBV29-1 and TRBJ1-1; D is unclear. V lost 6 bases to trimming and J lost 5 bases, with 10 bases between them. The CDR3 has 11 residues. Germline V gene sequence: CDR1 SQVTM, CDR2 ANQGSEA. The DNA of the CDR3 is TGCAGCGTGACAACGGGGACTGAAGCTTTCTTT. Its protein product is CSVTTGTEAFF.

Concerning this clonotype: Just one base apart from a much larger clone, this may be a read error. In this CDR3 the conserved last residue, phenylalanine or tryptophan, is missing, so a read error is likely. This chain joins TRBV7-3 and TRBJ2-7, with D perhaps matching TRBD2 (6 bases). The CDR3 is 15 amino acids. V lost 5 bases and J lost 5, with 19 bases in between. The germline V gene encodes CDR1 SGHTA and CDR2 FQGTGA. CDR3 loop: CASSPISSASHEQYS. The CDR3 DNA reads TGTGCCAGCAGCCCAATTTCTAGCGCGTCGCACGAGCAGTACTCC.

The sample holds a few counts of this clonotype. This chain connects TRBV5-6 to TRBJ2-3, with D possibly being TRBD2 (6 bases). There are 16 residues in the CDR3. Germline CDR1 reads SGHDT; CDR2 reads YYEEEE. The V gene lost 4 bases and the J gene lost 0 bases, with 15 bases spanning the gap. This CDR3 reads CASSEDYHLSTDTQYF. CDR3 in DNA: TGTGCCAGCAGCGAGGACTATCACCTTAGCACAGATACGCAGTATTTT.

This clonotype turned up a few times. The rearrangement joins TRBV4-3 to TRBJ2-5; no firm D call. V lost 0 bases and J lost 3, with 5 bases in between. The CDR3 is made up of 13 amino acids. Germline CDR1 is LGHNA and CDR2 is YSLEER. This CDR3 reads CASSQDYEETQYF. DNA for the CDR3: TGCGCCAGCAGCCAAGATTACGAAGAGACCCAGTACTTC.

This sequence joins TRBV20-1 and TRBJ2-3; 13 nucleotides line up with TRBD2. Germline V gives CDR1 DFQATT, CDR2 SNEGSKA (reference sequence). J was trimmed by 2 bases and V by 2 bases; bases with no gene match: 13. The CDR3 totals 19 residues. In DNA form, the CDR3 reads TGCAGTGCTAGACGGAGGACTAGCGGGAGTCGACCTTCCACAGATACGCAGTATTTT. It encodes CSARRRTSGSRPSTDTQYF.

This clonotype was detected many times. V gene TRBV29-1 combines with J gene TRBJ2-3; 7 bases are shared with TRBD2. The CDR3 runs to 14 residues. With 6 bases clipped from V and 0 bases from J, the junction kept 6 bases outside the gene matches. Germline loops: CDR1 SQVTM, CDR2 ANQGSEA. The CDR3 here is CSVWGGMSTDTQYF. The CDR3 nucleotides read TGCAGCGTCTGGGGGGGGATGAGCACAGATACGCAGTATTTT.

This clonotype has more than one count but fewer than ten. This chain joins TRBV7-2 and TRBJ1-5, with a possible D match to TRBD1 (5 bases). CDR1 and CDR2 (germline): SGHTA, FQGNSA. V dropped 0 bases and J dropped 4 bases, with 16 bases sitting between them. There are 17 residues in the CDR3. CDR3: CASSLALSRATNQPQHF. Written as DNA, the CDR3 is TGTGCCAGCAGCTTAGCGCTGAGCAGGGCAACTAATCAGCCCCAGCATTTT.

The chain uses TRBV20-1 and TRBJ1-1, with D possibly matching TRBD1 (5 bases). Germline V CDR1 and CDR2: DFQATT, SNEGSKA (reference sequence). Trimming shortened V by 0 bases and J by 0 bases, and 8 bases separated the two germline ends. This CDR3 region has 14 residues. The CDR3 bases are TGCAGTGCTAGAGAGGGGGTAGTGAACACTGAAGCTTTCTTT. Translated, it gives CSAREGVVNTEAFF.

The V and J genes are TRBV20-1 and TRBJ2-5; D remains unclear. With 3 bases removed from V and 1 base from J, the gap between germline ends came to 21 bases. CDR3 length equals 17 residues. The V gene's germline CDR1 is DFQATT and CDR2 SNEGSKA (reference sequence). The CDR3 region has the DNA TGCAGTGCTAGGCGAAGTTCAGGTCTCTGGGCCCAAGAGACCCAGTACTTC. As protein: CSARRSSGLWAQETQYF.

The rearrangement joins TRBV7-2 to TRBJ2-1; 9 bases are a match to TRBD2. This CDR3 region has 13 residues. Germline CDR1 SGHTA, CDR2 FQGNSA. After removal of 4 bases from V and 13 bases from J, the junction contained 8 bases not matched to a gene. The DNA for the CDR3 is TGTGCCAGCAGCTCGGGACTAGCTCCGAACCAGTTCTTC. Protein product: CASSSGLAPNQFF.

J is TRBJ1-2 and V is TRBV29-1; D gene ambiguous. The CDR3 runs to 14 residues. Germline assignment: CDR1 SQVTM and CDR2 ANQGSEA. Trimming left V 4 bases short and J 4 bases short, with 16 bases between. Here the CDR3 reads CSVVDFGVGYGYTF. DNA for the CDR3: TGCAGCGTTGTAGATTTCGGGGTGGGCTATGGCTACACCTTC.

The chain couples TRBV5-1 to TRBJ2-5, with 8 bases that match TRBD1. The trim removed 3 bases at V and 5 bases at J, leaving 6 bases unmatched. The germline CDR1 and CDR2 sequences are SGHRS and YFSETQ. The CDR3 spans 14 residues. The CDR3 DNA reads TGCGCCAGCAGCTCGCACAGGGGGATGGAGACCCAGTACTTC. Residues: CASSSHRGMETQYF.

Comments on this clonotype: A junction end diverges from the germline sequence, so it may reflect a read error. The chain employs TRBV5-1 and TRBJ2-1; 10 bases align to TRBD2. CDR1 and CDR2 from the germline V gene are SGHRS and YFSETQ. This CDR3 spans 16 amino acids. The CDR3 bases are TGCGCCAGCAGTTTGGGCCAGCGGGGGGGCCGGGATGAGCAGTTCTTC. Its protein product is CASSLGQRGGRDEQFF.

The CDR3 loop reads CASSLAGRIYNEQFF. In nucleotides, the CDR3 is TGTGCCAGCAGCTTAGCGGGCCGAATCTACAATGAGCAGTTCTTC. This chain uses TRBV11-2 with TRBJ2-1; no clear D. V was shortened by 1 base and J by 3 bases, with 10 bases between the two germline ends. The CDR3 covers 15 residues. Germline CDR1 reads SGHAT; CDR2 reads FQNNGV. Drawing the rest from reference TRBV11-2 and TRBJ2-1, the complete variable domain is EAGVAQSPRYKIIEKRQSVAFWCNPISGHATLYWYQQILGQGPKLLIQFQNNGVVDDSQLPKDRFSAERLKGVDSTLKIQPAKLEDSAVYLCASSLAGRIYNEQFFGPGTRLTVL.

The CDR3 loop reads CASTPGRAQETQYF. The CDR3 region has the DNA TGTGCCAGCACCCCGGGACGAGCGCAAGAGACCCAGTACTTC. V and J are TRBV5-8 and TRBJ2-5; D assignment may be TRBD1 or TRBD2 (5 bases each). The CDR3 is made up of 14 amino acids. V was trimmed by 6 bases and J by 2 bases, leaving 14 bases between them. In germline, CDR1 is SGHTS, CDR2 YDEGEE.

As for this clonotype: At one of its ends the junction is not consistent with the germline gene, which may arise from a read error. The V gene is TRBV6-5, the J gene TRBJ2-3; TRBD2 matches at 7 bases. Germline lookup yields CDR1 MNHEY and CDR2 SVGAGI. The CDR3 contains 15 residues. The CDR3 spells CVSSYSWRESDTQYF. The CDR3 DNA sequence: TGTGTCAGCAGTTACTCGTGGCGGGAGTCAGATACGCAGTATTTT.

This clonotype has only a few counts. V gene TRBV7-2 combines with J gene TRBJ2-1; D not certain. The last part of the DNA fits TRBJ2-7 better; the J call may be wrong. CDR3 size: 14 residues. CDR1 and CDR2 (germline): SGHTA, FQGNSA. The CDR3: CASNQWVSDNEQYF. CDR3 coding DNA: TGTGCCAGCAACCAGTGGGTTTCCGACAATGAGCAGTACTTC.

This clonotype occurred a few times. This rearrangement joins TRBV20-1 to TRBJ2-4; D perhaps matches TRBD2 (5 bases). Germline values: CDR1 DFQATT, CDR2 SNEGSKA (reference sequence). V was cut by 5 bases and J by 0 bases, with 14 bases left in between. The CDR3 totals 15 residues. The chain's CDR3 is CSAPLRRRAKNIQYF. In DNA form, the CDR3 reads TGCAGTGCTCCTCTCAGGAGGAGAGCCAAAAACATTCAGTACTTC.

In its sample, this clonotype was seen a few times. As DNA, the CDR3 is TGTGCCAGCAGCCTCGACAGGGTTCCAGTTCAGTACTTC. It encodes CASSLDRVPVQYF. The V call is TRBV7-2, the J call TRBJ2-4; 7 positions agree with TRBD1. J gave up 11 bases and V 5 bases, and 9 bases lay outside the gene matches. The CDR3 runs 13 residues. The germline CDR1 and CDR2 sequences are SGHTA and FQGNSA.

This clonotype came up once. The junction departs from germline at one end; a sequencing error may be responsible. This rearrangement joins TRBV7-2 to TRBJ2-3; 8 positions match TRBD2. The CDR3 contains 16 residues. Per germline, CDR1 SGHTA and CDR2 FQGNSA. Here the CDR3 DNA reads TGTGCCAGCAGCTTAAGAGCGGGGGCCTCCACAGGTACGCAGTATTTT. Encoded protein: CASSLRAGASTGTQYF.

The CDR3 is CASSPGRITYNEQFF. CDR3 DNA: TGTGCCAGCAGCCCAGGACGGATAACCTACAATGAGCAGTTCTTC. The chain has TRBV14 and TRBJ2-1; no reliable D call. V dropped 4 bases and J dropped 2 bases, with 12 bases sitting between them. The germline gives CDR1 SGHDN, CDR2 FVKESK. The CDR3 loop spans 15 amino acids.

This clonotype was counted between two and nine times. The chain employs TRBV6-6 and TRBJ2-3, with 9 bases lining up with TRBD1. Germline V gene lookup returns CDR1 MNHNY and CDR2 SVGAGI (reference sequence). J lost 6 bases, V lost 6 bases, and 10 bases had no gene match. The CDR3 is 15 amino acids. CDR3 DNA: TGTGCCAGCAGCCCGGGACAGGGCCCCGTGGATACGCAGTATTTT. This codes for CASSPGQGPVDTQYF.